A single sample gave rise to the 24 T cell receptor beta chains below, sequenced in a study of T cells and copy number aberrations in small-cell lung cancer. The data were produced by immunoSEQ multiplex PCR, yet TCRdb's version contains in-frame clones alone and is incomplete. The table includes about 9,600 clones, about 80% detected once. Source material: normal tissue next to the tumor. The receptors come from a man aged 55-75 years with small cell lung cancer.

DNA of the CDR3: TGTGCCAGTAGTATCCTACCGGGACAGGGGAATGGCTACACCTTC. Amino acid sequence: CASSILPGQGNGYTF. V is TRBV19 and J is TRBJ1-2, with 10 nucleotides matching TRBD1. Looked up from germline, CDR1 is LNHDA and CDR2 is SQIVND (reference sequence). J gave up 6 bases and V 3 bases, and 7 bases lay outside the gene matches. There are 15 residues in the CDR3.

This clone was detected once. The rearrangement joins TRBV18 to TRBJ2-2; 7 positions match TRBD1. V was clipped by 5 bases and J by 5 bases; unmatched bases: 8. There are 15 residues in the CDR3. The V gene's germline CDR1 is KGHSH and CDR2 LQKENI. The chain's CDR3 is CASSYGTANTGELFF. In nucleotides, the CDR3 is TGTGCCAGCTCATATGGGACAGCAAATACCGGGGAGCTGTTTTTT. The full variable domain, its missing parts supplied by reference TRBV18 and TRBJ2-2, is NAGVMQNPRHLVRRRGQEARLRCSPMKGHSHVYWYRQLPEEGLKFMVYLQKENIIDESGMPKERFSAEFPKEGPSILRIQQVVRGDSAAYFCASSYGTANTGELFFGEGSRLTVL.

The CDR3 region is CASSPEGRSGAQYF. The CDR3 nucleotides read TGTGCCAGCAGCCCAGAGGGACGGTCCGGAGCCCAGTACTTC. J is TRBJ2-5 and V is TRBV7-6; D is tentatively TRBD1 or TRBD2 (5 bases each). The germline V and J ends were trimmed by 5 bases and 9 bases, with 19 bases remaining between them. Germline V lookup: CDR1 SGHVS, CDR2 FNYEAQ. CDR3 length equals 14 residues.

By share of the sample, this clone is medium-sized. J is TRBJ2-7 and V is TRBV7-9; no firm D call. Germline CDR1 is SEHNR and CDR2 is FQNEAQ (reference sequence). Deletions cut 5 bases from V and 0 bases from J, with 17 bases between. The CDR3 length is 16 residues. The CDR3 reads CASSHDGAASSYEQYF. The CDR3, as DNA: TGTGCCAGCAGCCACGACGGCGCGGCAAGCTCCTACGAGCAGTACTTC.

This clone rates as medium-sized (0.01 to 0.1%). This rearrangement joins TRBV19 to TRBJ1-4; 7 nucleotides align to TRBD1. The V and J ends lost 5 bases and 6 bases, in that order; junction bases with no gene match: 9. Germline V gene data show CDR1 as LNHDA and CDR2 as SQIVND (reference sequence). CDR3 size: 15 residues. CDR3 nucleotides: TGTGCCAGTAGTCCACTGGGACAGTCGCATGAAAAACTGTTTTTT. This encodes CASSPLGQSHEKLFF.

The chain joins TRBV6-5 to TRBJ2-3; the D is unclear. V was trimmed by 7 bases and J by 1 base, leaving 9 bases between them. CDR3 size: 13 residues. The germline V gene encodes CDR1 MNHEY and CDR2 SVGAGI. The DNA for the CDR3 is TGTGCCAGCACACCCCCAGGCACAGATACGCAGTATTTT. Protein: CASTPPGTDTQYF.

The rearrangement joins TRBV20-1 to TRBJ2-5; TRBD2 is a possible D gene (5 bases). Germline values: CDR1 DFQATT, CDR2 SNEGSKA (reference sequence). This CDR3 spans 11 amino acids. The V end lost 7 bases, the J end lost 3 bases, and 9 bases lay between the germline ends. The CDR3 reads CSGQLEETQYF. The CDR3 DNA follows: TGCAGTGGCCAACTAGAAGAGACCCAGTACTTC.

Concerning this clone: At one end the junction does not follow the germline gene, possibly because of a read error. The chain employs TRBV6-5 and TRBJ2-1; D is ambiguous. Germline CDR1 is MNHEY and CDR2 is SVGAGI. This CDR3 is 14 amino acids long. CDR3 DNA: TGTGCCAGCAGTGACTCCCCGGCCAACAATGAGCAGTTCTTC. It encodes CASSDSPANNEQFF.

V and J are TRBV9 and TRBJ2-1; D is unresolved. This CDR3 comprises 15 residues. The germline V gene has CDR1 SGDLS and CDR2 YYNGEE. V lost 3 bases to trimming and J lost 0 bases, with 10 bases between them. CDR3 nucleotide sequence: TGTGCCAGCAGCGACCTAACGAGCTCCTACAATGAGCAGTTCTTC. Protein: CASSDLTSSYNEQFF.

This chain joins TRBV23-1 and TRBJ1-5, with TRBD1 matching over 7 bases. TRBV23-1 is recorded as an ORF, its role being uncertain. Germline trimming cut 4 bases from V and 0 bases from J; bases unmatched to any gene: 6. This CDR3 comprises 16 residues. CDR3 loop: CASSPGTVDSNQPQHF. The CDR3 DNA reads TGCGCCAGCAGTCCCGGGACAGTCGATAGCAATCAGCCCCAGCATTTT.

The rearrangement joins TRBV29-1 to TRBJ1-1; 9 bases match TRBD1. With V trimmed by 6 bases and J by 5 bases, 7 bases remained unmatched. CDR1 and CDR2 from the germline V gene are SQVTM and ANQGSEA. The CDR3 runs 13 residues. CDR3 in DNA: TGCAGCGTCACAGGGGGCGAGAGTACTGAAGCTTTCTTT. Amino acids: CSVTGGESTEAFF. The variable domain in full, with the rest retrieved from reference TRBV29-1 and TRBJ1-1, is SAVISQKPSRDICQRGTSLTIQCQVDSQVTMMFWYRQQPGQSLTLIATANQGSEATYESGFVIDKFPISRPNLTFSTLTVSNMSPEDSSIYLCSVTGGESTEAFFGQGTRLTVV.

A remark on this clone: Additional DNA sequences in this sample encode the identical CDR3. The gene calls are TRBV25-1 and TRBJ2-5, with D unclear. The CDR3 runs 12 residues. Trimming pared 9 bases from V and 6 bases from J, leaving 14 bases between. Germline CDR1 MGHDK, CDR2 SYGVNS. The CDR3, as DNA: TGTGCCAGTAGTCACCTTGGGAAGACCCAGTACTTC. This gives the protein CASSHLGKTQYF.

The rearrangement links TRBV6-4 to TRBJ2-1; D perhaps matches TRBD2 (6 bases). CDR1 and CDR2 (germline): MRHNA, SNTAGT. CDR3 length: 14 amino acids. Trimming stripped 8 bases from V and 9 bases from J, with 20 bases between. The CDR3 DNA reads TGTGCCAGCGCCCGGGAGTTCGGTTACGGTGAGCAGTTCTTC. It codes for CASAREFGYGEQFF.

On this clone itself: This sample also contains other DNA sequences that code for the same CDR3. The chain has TRBV7-3 and TRBJ2-7, with 9 bases that match TRBD2. With V trimmed by 5 bases and J by 13 bases, 18 bases remained unmatched. The CDR3 loop spans 15 amino acids. Germline CDR1 SGHTA, CDR2 FQGTGA. The DNA of the CDR3 is TGTGCCAGCAGCCCGGGTGGTAGCGGGAGATACGAACAATACTTC. Its protein is CASSPGGSGRYEQYF.

CDR3 sequence: CASSLSQGPYEQYF. DNA for the CDR3: TGTGCCAGCAGCTTGTCCCAGGGGCCCTACGAGCAGTACTTC. The chain couples TRBV5-8 to TRBJ2-7; a possible D gene is TRBD1 (6 bases). V lost 1 base and J 2 bases, leaving 10 bases between the germline ends. The CDR3 is 14 residues long. Germline V CDR1 and CDR2: SGHTS, YDEGEE. Variable domain in full (rest from reference TRBV5-8 and TRBJ2-7): EAGVTQSPTHLIKTRGQQATLRCSPISGHTSVYWYQQALGLGLQFLLWYDEGEERNRGNFPPRFSGRQFPNYSSELNVNALELEDSALYLCASSLSQGPYEQYFGPGTRLTVT.

The chain links TRBV7-9 to TRBJ2-5; TRBD2 agrees at 9 bases. Trimming took 3 bases from V and 0 from J; bases not matched to a gene: 8. The CDR3 is 17 residues long. Germline V gene lookup returns CDR1 SEHNR and CDR2 FQNEAQ (reference sequence). CDR3 amino acids: CASSFRGGGADQETQYF. The CDR3 nucleotides are TGTGCCAGCAGCTTCCGCGGGGGGGGCGCGGACCAAGAGACCCAGTACTTC.

The J gene is TRBJ1-2, the V gene TRBV30, with 7 positions matching TRBD1. Germline-derived CDR1 and CDR2 are GTSNPN and SVGIG (reference sequence). The CDR3 runs to 14 residues. The V and J ends lost 2 bases and 8 bases, in that order; junction bases with no gene match: 11. CDR3 nucleotide sequence: TGTGCCTGGAGTCAAAGCCCGGACAGGACCGGCTACACCTTC. Translation gives CAWSQSPDRTGYTF.

The table lists this clone with a few counts. The chain combines TRBV5-1 with TRBJ2-3; D possibly corresponds to TRBD2 (6 bases). Trimming removed 0 bases from V and 3 bases from J, with 14 bases in between. This CDR3 region has 16 residues. Looked up from germline, CDR1 is SGHRS and CDR2 is YFSETQ. In DNA form, the CDR3 reads TGCGCCAGCAGCTTGGCCGGAGGGGTGGGAACAGATACGCAGTATTTT. It is translated as CASSLAGGVGTDTQYF. Full variable domain (missing parts from reference TRBV5-1 and TRBJ2-3): KAGVTQTPRYLIKTRGQQVTLSCSPISGHRSVSWYQQTPGQGLQFLFEYFSETQRNKGNFPGRFSGRQFSNSRSEMNVSTLELGDSALYLCASSLAGGVGTDTQYFGPGTRLTVL.

DNA of the CDR3: TGTGCCAGCAGCTTAACTCGCGCCTTATCTAGCACAGATACGCAGTATTTT. It encodes CASSLTRALSSTDTQYF. V gene TRBV11-3 combines with J gene TRBJ2-3; D gene uncertain. The ends were cut back, 2 bases at V and 0 bases at J, with 15 bases in the middle. This CDR3 spans 17 amino acids. Germline V lookup: CDR1 SGHNT, CDR2 YENEEA.

This clone was seen only once. The J gene is TRBJ1-2, the V gene TRBV7-9; the D gene is possibly TRBD1 (5 bases). The V gene lost 4 bases and the J gene lost 7 bases, with 7 bases spanning the gap. Germline loops: CDR1 SEHNR, CDR2 FQNEAQ (reference sequence). This CDR3 has 11 amino acids. CDR3 nucleotides: TGTGCCAGCAGCTCGGGACTTGGCTACACCTTC. As protein: CASSSGLGYTF.

This sequence joins TRBV5-1 and TRBJ2-7; D unclear. Germline V gene sequence: CDR1 SGHRS, CDR2 YFSETQ. The V end lost 4 bases, the J end lost 7 bases, and 18 bases lay between the germline ends. The CDR3 runs 14 residues. CDR3 in DNA: TGCGCCAGCAGCCCTCTAGGGTTACTGGGGGAGCAGTACTTC. As protein: CASSPLGLLGEQYF.

V usage is TRBV1 and J usage is TRBJ1-1; the table's D call, TRBD1, has no DNA check behind it. TRBV1 is a known pseudogene. The CDR3 loop spans 13 amino acids. Here the CDR3 reads CTSSQARDTEAFF. Written as DNA, the CDR3 is TGCACCAGCAGCCAAGCCAGGGACACTGAAGCTTTCTTT.

This clone has only one observation. The chain links TRBV5-4 to TRBJ2-3, with TRBD2 matching 11 bases. The CDR3 has 15 amino acids. Germline V gene sequence: CDR1 SGHNT, CDR2 YYREEE (reference sequence). V trimming: 4 bases; J trimming: 0 bases; junction bases outside the gene matches: 1. CDR3 DNA: TGTGCCAGCAGCCGGACTAGCGGGAGCACAGATACGCAGTATTTT. Encoded protein: CASSRTSGSTDTQYF.

V usage is TRBV7-6 and J usage is TRBJ2-3; the match to TRBD2 covers 12 bases. The CDR3 extends over 15 amino acids. Germline V CDR1 and CDR2: SGHVS, FNYEAQ. J lost 4 bases, V lost 4 bases, and 3 bases had no gene match. The CDR3 nucleotides are TGTGCCAGCAGCTCGGGACTAGCGGGCGCAGATACGCAGTATTTT. Translating gives CASSSGLAGADTQYF.